The following is a TCR beta chain sequence with its context. This entry comes from a study of blood T cell repertoires in COVID-19. Across the study: In each case, the material was cDNA or gDNA derived from T cells, B-cell-depleted T cells, or PBMCs.

Trimming at V came to 5 bases and at J to 4 bases, leaving 7 bases not matched to a gene. Germline V gives CDR1 SEHNR, CDR2 FQNEAQ (reference sequence). The CDR3 loop spans 16 amino acids. Profiled with immunoSEQ multiplex PCR; TCRdb holds only in-frame clones, not every one. Of roughly 32,000 clones listed, 80% to 90% are singletons. The sample comprised peripheral blood. The receptor was derived from an elderly woman with active or convalescent COVID-19. The chain links TRBV7-9 to TRBJ1-6; 8 nucleotides align to TRBD1. In DNA form, the CDR3 reads TGTGCCAGCAGCCTAGGACAGGGCCCTTATAATTCACCCCTCCACTTT. It is translated as CASSLGQGPYNSPLHF.